This TCR beta chain was profiled in a study of CD8 T cells in Susac syndrome. The length of the CDR3 is 16 residues. Germline CDR1 and CDR2: SGHKS and YYEKEE (reference sequence). V shed 5 bases and J shed 0 bases, with 17 bases lying between them. A quantity of roughly 0.5 to 1 ug RNA underwent reverse transcription using random hexamers. MiXCR was run by TCRdb on the immunoSEQ multiplex PCR reads, yielding one entry per CDR3 protein. The profile shows over 100,000 distinct CDR3 sequences, roughly 95% of them singletons. The sample taken for sequencing was CD4+ T cells from PBMCs. This chain links TRBV5-5 with TRBJ1-1; a possible D gene is TRBD1 (5 bases). This clonotype was sampled from a human donor in good health. DNA of the CDR3: TGTGCCAGCAGACTCGTTGGGACCAACATGAACACTGAAGCTTTCTTT. Its protein product is CASRLVGTNMNTEAFF.